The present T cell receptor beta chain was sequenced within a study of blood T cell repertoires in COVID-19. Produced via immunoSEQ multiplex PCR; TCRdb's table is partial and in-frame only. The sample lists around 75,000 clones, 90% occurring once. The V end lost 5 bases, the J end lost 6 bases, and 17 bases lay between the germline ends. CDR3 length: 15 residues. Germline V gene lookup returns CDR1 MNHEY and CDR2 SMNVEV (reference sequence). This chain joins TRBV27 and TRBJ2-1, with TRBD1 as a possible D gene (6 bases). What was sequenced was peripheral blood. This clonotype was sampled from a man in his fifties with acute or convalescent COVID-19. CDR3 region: CASSPGTSSRNEQFF. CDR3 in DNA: TGTGCCAGCAGTCCCGGGACATCCTCCCGCAATGAGCAGTTCTTC.